This T cell receptor (beta chain) was retrieved from a study of blood T cell repertoires in COVID-19. Study information: Samples of COVID-19 (acute and convalescent) were obtained from the United States, Italy and Spain. PBMCs, B-cell-depleted T cells, or T cells provided the cDNA or gDNA that made up the material.

Original analysis: Researchers report that nucleated cell counts were estimated from reference gene primer amplification. Method: immunoSEQ multiplex PCR; TCRdb's copy keeps in-frame clones and lacks some. From that table come the V and J calls and clone size; the DNA was used to work out D and trimming. The sample lists tens of thousands of clones, approximately 87% seen once, with 5% to 6.5% in the top ten. The sample holds one count of this clone. The CDR3 sequence is 13 residues long. The V segment lost 6 bases and the J segment 9 bases; nucleotides outside the gene matches: 8. In germline, CDR1 is KGHSH, CDR2 LQKENI.

The chain employs TRBV18 and TRBJ2-1; 7 bases are shared with TRBD1. The source of this sequence is a man aged 45-65 years with active COVID-19. The sample comprised peripheral blood. CDR3 DNA sequence: TGTGCCAGCTCCCGTGACAGGGCCGGTGAGCAGTTCTTC. Translated: CASSRDRAGEQFF.